This TCR beta chain was captured in a study of human T cells and chemical hapten exposure. There are many counts of this clonotype. Antigen specificity is unknown. Time point of the sample: pre-sensitization, week 0. The treatment: therapeutic diphenylcyclopropenone sensitization with weekly scalp DPC. Researchers extracted total RNA from unfractionated whole blood. Germline-derived CDR1 and CDR2 are PRHDT and FYEKMQ (reference sequence). V lost 5 bases and J lost 5; bases outside the gene matches: 9. The CDR3 totals 15 residues. Findings of the study overall: Patch test score was positively correlated with the counts of PT1 expanded TCRs. There was alopecia in the donors, so their immune response may differ from that of healthy people.

From the RACE reads, TCRdb called clonotypes with MiXCR, one entry per CDR3 protein. There are roughly 380,000 distinct CDR3 sequences in the sample; 5.1% occur only once, and approximately 2.8% lies in the top ten. V is TRBV13 and J is TRBJ2-5; 9 nucleotides line up with TRBD1. This receptor was identified in a woman aged 50 to 65 with alopecia areata. Some clones in this sample may be carry-over from other donors' samples. The starting material was whole blood, obtained in connection with sensitization to the hapten diphenylcyclopropenone (DPC). CDR3 in DNA: TGTGCCAGCAGCAAAATTACAGGGGGCCAGGAGACCCAGTACTTC. Amino acids: CASSKITGGQETQYF.